The 13 T cell receptor beta chains presented below share a single source sample, sequenced in a study of vaccination and CD4 T cells after COVID-19. No antigens are known for them. Stated treatment: roughly 10-day PBMC culture with coronavirus spike peptide pools or control peptides (ViraFEST assay). Sequenced with the Oncomine TCR Beta short-read assay was DNA taken from cultured CD4+ T cells. TCRdb processed the PCR reads anew with MiXCR; each CDR3 protein has one entry. The profile shows approximately 15,000 distinct CDR3 sequences, 40% to 60% of them singletons. The sequencing used CD4+ T cells from blood, cultured in vitro, collected before SARS-CoV-2 vaccination. The receptor set was obtained from a human donor who had recovered from COVID-19.

V gene TRBV19 combines with J gene TRBJ2-7; 9 bases align to TRBD1. From germline, CDR1 is LNHDA and CDR2 SQIVND (reference sequence). The length of the CDR3 is 14 residues. V shed 6 bases, J shed 1 base, and the junction held 4 bases outside the gene matches. CDR3 sequence reads: CASRADRGSYEQYF. The DNA of the CDR3 is TGTGCCAGTAGGGCGGACAGGGGTTCCTACGAGCAGTACTTC.

The sample holds one count of this clonotype. This sequence joins TRBV19 and TRBJ1-1, with D perhaps matching TRBD1 (5 bases). V dropped 5 bases and J dropped 5 bases, with 18 bases sitting between them. The CDR3 consists of 15 residues. CDR1 is LNHDA and CDR2 is SQIVND in the germline V gene (reference sequence). CDR3 in DNA: TGTGCCAGTAGTCCCCCCGGGGCCTTCGAAACTGAAGCTTTCTTT. This translates into CASSPPGAFETEAFF.

The chain couples TRBV11-2 to TRBJ2-2, with 12 nucleotides matching TRBD2. The ends lost 5 bases at V and 6 bases at J; junction bases unmatched: 7. The germline V gene encodes CDR1 SGHAT and CDR2 FQNNGV. The CDR3 is 16 residues long. Here the CDR3 reads CASSPRRLAGAGELFF. As DNA, the CDR3 is TGTGCCAGCAGCCCCCGAAGACTAGCGGGAGCCGGGGAGCTGTTTTTT. The whole variable domain, remainder taken from reference TRBV11-2 and TRBJ2-2, is EAGVAQSPRYKIIEKRQSVAFWCNPISGHATLYWYQQILGQGPKLLIQFQNNGVVDDSQLPKDRFSAERLKGVDSTLKIQPAKLEDSAVYLCASSPRRLAGAGELFFGEGSRLTVL.

This chain links TRBV5-1 with TRBJ2-7; 7 bases agree with TRBD1. This CDR3 has 15 residues. Trimming cost V 10 bases and J 2 bases; bases outside gene matches: 15. CDR1 and CDR2 (germline): SGHRS, YFSETQ. The CDR3 coding sequence is TGCGCCCCCCTGGGCGGAGACAGGGCTGCCTACGAGCAGTACTTC. Residues: CAPLGGDRAAYEQYF. The full variable domain, completed using reference TRBV5-1 and TRBJ2-7, is KAGVTQTPRYLIKTRGQQVTLSCSPISGHRSVSWYQQTPGQGLQFLFEYFSETQRNKGNFPGRFSGRQFSNSRSEMNVSTLELGDSALYLCAPLGGDRAAYEQYFGPGTRLTVT.

This clonotype has a handful of counts. The rearrangement links TRBV5-4 to TRBJ1-2; D perhaps matches TRBD1 (5 bases). The CDR3 length is 14 residues. Germline V lookup: CDR1 SGHNT, CDR2 YYREEE (reference sequence). V lost 3 bases and J 8 bases, leaving 17 bases between the germline ends. The CDR3 loop reads CASSSQDGPGGYTF. DNA of the CDR3: TGTGCCAGCAGCTCACAGGACGGTCCTGGGGGCTACACCTTC.

This rearrangement joins TRBV5-5 to TRBJ2-7; 7 bases fit TRBD1. The CDR3 is made up of 15 amino acids. With 0 bases clipped from V and 7 bases from J, the junction kept 10 bases outside the gene matches. Germline lookup yields CDR1 SGHKS and CDR2 YYEKEE (reference sequence). The CDR3 loop reads CASSLGQQGFQEQYF. CDR3 DNA: TGTGCCAGCAGCTTGGGGCAACAGGGGTTTCAGGAGCAGTACTTC. The whole variable domain, remainder taken from reference TRBV5-5 and TRBJ2-7, is DAGVTQSPTHLIKTRGQQVTLRCSPISGHKSVSWYQQVLGQGPQFIFQYYEKEERGRGNFPDRFSARQFPNYSSELNVNALLLGDSALYLCASSLGQQGFQEQYFGPGTRLTVT.

In this sample, this clonotype turned up a few times. The chain recombines TRBV7-2 with TRBJ2-5; 9 bases are a match to TRBD1. Unmatched junction bases numbered 6, after V lost 6 bases and J lost 4 bases. The CDR3 runs 14 residues. Germline assignment: CDR1 SGHTA and CDR2 FQGNSA. CDR3 coding DNA: TGTGCCAGCAGTGACGGGACAGGGCCAGAGACCCAGTACTTC. It specifies CASSDGTGPETQYF.

The chain joins TRBV28 to TRBJ2-2; D is uncertain. The germline V gene encodes CDR1 MDHEN and CDR2 SYDVKM. Trimming took 8 bases from V and 5 from J, leaving 15 bases between them. This CDR3 is 14 amino acids long. CDR3 amino acids: CASRGPGRTGELFF. The CDR3 bases are TGTGCCAGCCGAGGCCCTGGGCGGACCGGGGAGCTGTTTTTT.

The chain has TRBV4-1 and TRBJ2-6; weak D call: TRBD2 (5 bases). V lost 4 bases and J lost 0, with 19 bases in between. Looked up from germline, CDR1 is MGHRA and CDR2 is YSYEKL. This CDR3 has 19 amino acids. This CDR3 reads CASSPEPSGVHSGANVLTF. For the CDR3, the DNA is TGCGCCAGCAGCCCAGAGCCCTCCGGGGTCCACTCTGGGGCCAACGTCCTGACTTTC.

This chain uses TRBV6-5 with TRBJ1-2; 11 bases line up with TRBD1. The CDR3 contains 18 residues. Looked up from germline, CDR1 is MNHEY and CDR2 is SVGAGI. The ends lost 0 bases at V and 6 bases at J; junction bases unmatched: 12. In nucleotides, the CDR3 is TGTGCCAGCAGTTACTCTGGGGGGACAGGGGGAATGAGCAATGGCTACACCTTC. It codes for CASSYSGGTGGMSNGYTF.

This chain connects TRBV7-6 to TRBJ2-2; 9 positions agree with TRBD1. Looked up from germline, CDR1 is SGHVS and CDR2 is FNYEAQ. The CDR3 is 17 amino acids. The ends lost 3 bases at V and 2 bases at J; junction bases unmatched: 7. The CDR3 DNA is TGTGCCAGCAGCTTCAGATACAGGGGGCGCAACACCGGGGAGCTGTTTTTT. It translates to CASSFRYRGRNTGELFF.

CDR3 amino acids: CAWSRGQAANQPQHF. DNA for the CDR3: TGTGCCTGGAGTAGGGGACAGGCGGCCAATCAGCCCCAGCATTTT. V is TRBV30 and J is TRBJ1-5; TRBD1 matches 8 bases. Germline assignment: CDR1 GTSNPN and CDR2 SVGIG (reference sequence). This CDR3 is 15 amino acids long. Unmatched junction bases numbered 6, after V lost 2 bases and J lost 3 bases. Supplemented by reference TRBV30 and TRBJ1-5, the full variable domain reads SQTIHQWPATLVQPVGSPLSLECTVEGTSNPNLYWYRQAAGRGLQLLFYSVGIGQISSEVPQNLSASRPQDRQFILSSKKLLLSDSGFYLCAWSRGQAANQPQHFGDGTRLSIL.

This chain connects TRBV5-4 to TRBJ2-7, with D perhaps TRBD2 (6 bases). CDR3 size: 13 residues. V was shortened by 0 bases and J by 7 bases, with 11 bases between the two germline ends. Germline CDR1 is SGHNT and CDR2 is YYREEE (reference sequence). The CDR3 region has the DNA TGTGCCAGCAGCTTGGAAACAGGAGGGGAGCAGTACTTC. Translating it yields CASSLETGGEQYF.